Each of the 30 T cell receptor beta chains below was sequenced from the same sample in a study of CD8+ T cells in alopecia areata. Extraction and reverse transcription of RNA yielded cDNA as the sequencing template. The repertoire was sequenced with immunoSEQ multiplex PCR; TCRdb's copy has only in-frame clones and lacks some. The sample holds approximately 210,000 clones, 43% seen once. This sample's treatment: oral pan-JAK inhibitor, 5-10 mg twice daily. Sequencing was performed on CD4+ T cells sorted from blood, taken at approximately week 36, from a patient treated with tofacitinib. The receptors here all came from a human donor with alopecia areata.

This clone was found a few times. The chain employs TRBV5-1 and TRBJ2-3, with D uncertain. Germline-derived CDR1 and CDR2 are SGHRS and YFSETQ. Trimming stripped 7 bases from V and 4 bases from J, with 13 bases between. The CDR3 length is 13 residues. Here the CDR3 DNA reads TGCGCCAGCCACCTCGCAGGAGCAGATACGCAGTATTTT. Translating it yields CASHLAGADTQYF.

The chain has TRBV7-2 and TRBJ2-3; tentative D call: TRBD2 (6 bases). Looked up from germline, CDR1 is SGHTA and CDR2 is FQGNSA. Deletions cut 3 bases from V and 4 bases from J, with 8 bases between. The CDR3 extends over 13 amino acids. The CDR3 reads CASSFRDSDTQYF. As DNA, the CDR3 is TGTGCCAGCAGCTTCCGGGACTCAGATACGCAGTATTTT.

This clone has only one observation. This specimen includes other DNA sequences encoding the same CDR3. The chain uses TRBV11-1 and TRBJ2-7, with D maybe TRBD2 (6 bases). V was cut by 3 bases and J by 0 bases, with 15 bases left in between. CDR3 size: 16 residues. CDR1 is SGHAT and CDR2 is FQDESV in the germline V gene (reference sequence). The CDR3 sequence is CASSLGGARSSYEQYF. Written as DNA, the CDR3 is TGTGCCAGCAGCTTGGGCGGGGCGAGGAGCTCCTACGAGCAGTACTTC.

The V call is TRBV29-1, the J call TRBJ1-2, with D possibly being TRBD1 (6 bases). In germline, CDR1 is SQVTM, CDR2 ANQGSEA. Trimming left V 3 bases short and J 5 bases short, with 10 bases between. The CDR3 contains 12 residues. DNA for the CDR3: TGCAGCGTTGATGAAGGGGGGTATGGCTACACCTTC. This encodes CSVDEGGYGYTF.

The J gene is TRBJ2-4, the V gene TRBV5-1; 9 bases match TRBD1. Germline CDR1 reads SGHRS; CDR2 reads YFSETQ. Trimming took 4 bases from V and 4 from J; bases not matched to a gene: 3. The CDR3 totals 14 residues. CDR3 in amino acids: CASSNGQGKNIQYF. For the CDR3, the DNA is TGCGCCAGCAGCAACGGACAGGGGAAAAACATTCAGTACTTC.

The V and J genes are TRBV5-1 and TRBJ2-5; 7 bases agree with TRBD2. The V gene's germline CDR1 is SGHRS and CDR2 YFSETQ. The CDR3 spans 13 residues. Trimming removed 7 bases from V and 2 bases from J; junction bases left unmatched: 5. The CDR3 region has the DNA TGCGCCAGCCGGGGGACTATACAAGAGACCCAGTACTTC. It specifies CASRGTIQETQYF.

CDR3 amino acids: CATSSYHGGTYEQYF. CDR3 coding DNA: TGTGCCACCAGCAGCTATCACGGAGGGACCTACGAGCAGTACTTC. V gene TRBV15 combines with J gene TRBJ2-7, with D possibly TRBD2 on 6 matching bases. Germline-derived CDR1 and CDR2 are LNHNV and YYDKDF (reference sequence). V was shortened by 3 bases and J by 2 bases, with 14 bases between the two germline ends. This CDR3 has 15 residues. The entire variable domain, with the rest obtained from reference TRBV15 and TRBJ2-7, is as follows: DAMVIQNPRYQVTQFGKPVTLSCSQTLNHNVMYWYQQKSSQAPKLLFHYYDKDFNNEADTPDNFQSRRPNTSFCFLDIRSPGLGDTAMYLCATSSYHGGTYEQYFGPGTRLTVT.

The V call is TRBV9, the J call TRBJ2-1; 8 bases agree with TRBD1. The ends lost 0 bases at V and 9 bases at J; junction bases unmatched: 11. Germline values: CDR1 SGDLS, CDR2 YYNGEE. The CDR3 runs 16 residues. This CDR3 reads CASSVGGQGAWGEQFF. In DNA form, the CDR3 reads TGTGCCAGCAGCGTAGGAGGGCAGGGGGCGTGGGGTGAGCAGTTCTTC.

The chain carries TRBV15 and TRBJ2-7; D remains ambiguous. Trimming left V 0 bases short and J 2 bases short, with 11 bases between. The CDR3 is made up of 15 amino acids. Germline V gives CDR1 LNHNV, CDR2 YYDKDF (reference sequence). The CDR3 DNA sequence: TGTGCCACCAGCAGAGATCAAGGGCCGGCCTACGAGCAGTACTTC. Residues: CATSRDQGPAYEQYF.

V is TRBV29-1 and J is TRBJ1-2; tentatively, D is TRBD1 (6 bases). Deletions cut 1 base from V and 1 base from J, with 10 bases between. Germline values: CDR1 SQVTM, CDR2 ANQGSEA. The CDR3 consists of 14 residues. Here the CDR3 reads CSVEGPDSNYGYTF. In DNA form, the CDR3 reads TGCAGCGTTGAAGGCCCGGACAGTAACTATGGCTACACCTTC.

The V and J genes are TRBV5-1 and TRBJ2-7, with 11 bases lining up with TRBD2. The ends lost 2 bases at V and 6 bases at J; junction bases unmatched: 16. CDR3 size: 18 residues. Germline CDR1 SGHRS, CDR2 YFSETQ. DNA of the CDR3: TGCGCCAGCAGCTTTACCGGCTCGACTAGCGGGGCAGTCGGCGAGCAGTACTTC. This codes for CASSFTGSTSGAVGEQYF.

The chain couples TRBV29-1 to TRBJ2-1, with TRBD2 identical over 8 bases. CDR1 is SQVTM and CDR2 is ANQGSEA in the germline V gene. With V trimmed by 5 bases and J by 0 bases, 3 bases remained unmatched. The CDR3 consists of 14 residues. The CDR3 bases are TGCAGCGTTCGGGCGGGAGGCTCCTACAATGAGCAGTTCTTC. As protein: CSVRAGGSYNEQFF.

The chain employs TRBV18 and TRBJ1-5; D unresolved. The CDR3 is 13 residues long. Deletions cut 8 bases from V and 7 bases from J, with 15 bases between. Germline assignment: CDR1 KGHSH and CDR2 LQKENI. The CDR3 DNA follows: TGTGCCAGCCCTAAACCGTTGGGGCAGCCCCAGCATTTT. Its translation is CASPKPLGQPQHF.

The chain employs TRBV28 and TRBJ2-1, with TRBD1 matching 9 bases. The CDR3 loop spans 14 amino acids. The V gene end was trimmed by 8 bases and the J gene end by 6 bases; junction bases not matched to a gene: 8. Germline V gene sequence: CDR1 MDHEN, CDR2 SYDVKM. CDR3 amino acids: CASRGQGSLNEQFF. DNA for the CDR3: TGTGCCAGCCGGGGACAGGGTTCCCTCAATGAGCAGTTCTTC. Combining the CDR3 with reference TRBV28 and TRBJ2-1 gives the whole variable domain DVKVTQSSRYLVKRTGEKVFLECVQDMDHENMFWYRQDPGLGLRLIYFSYDVKMKEKGDIPEGYSVSREKKERFSLILESASTNQTSMYLCASRGQGSLNEQFFGPGTRLTVL.

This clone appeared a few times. The CDR3 loop is CSVSILASAYEQYF. The CDR3 DNA reads as TGCAGCGTTTCTATCTTGGCTAGCGCCTACGAGCAGTACTTC. The rearrangement joins TRBV29-1 to TRBJ2-7; possible D gene TRBD2, 6 bases. Germline-derived CDR1 and CDR2 are SQVTM and ANQGSEA. The CDR3 length is 14 residues. Deletions cut 5 bases from V and 2 bases from J, with 16 bases between.

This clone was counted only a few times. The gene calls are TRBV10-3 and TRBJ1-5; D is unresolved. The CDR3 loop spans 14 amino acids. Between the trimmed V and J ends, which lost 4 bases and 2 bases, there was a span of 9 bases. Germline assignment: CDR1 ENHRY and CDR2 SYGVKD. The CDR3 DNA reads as TGTGCCATCAGTGTAACCGGCGGCAATCAGCCCCAGCATTTT. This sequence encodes CAISVTGGNQPQHF.

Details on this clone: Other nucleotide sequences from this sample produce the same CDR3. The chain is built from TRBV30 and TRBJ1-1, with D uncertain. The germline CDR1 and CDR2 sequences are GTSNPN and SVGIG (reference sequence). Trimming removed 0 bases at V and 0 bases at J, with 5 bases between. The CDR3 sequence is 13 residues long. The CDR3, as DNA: TGTGCCTGGAGTGTACGGGTGAACACTGAAGCTTTCTTT. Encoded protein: CAWSVRVNTEAFF.

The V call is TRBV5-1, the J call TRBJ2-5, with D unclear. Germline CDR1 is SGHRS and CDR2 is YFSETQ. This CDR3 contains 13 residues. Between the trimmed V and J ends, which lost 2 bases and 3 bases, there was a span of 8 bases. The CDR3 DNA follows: TGCGCCAGCAGCTTATTAGTGGAAGAGACCCAGTACTTC. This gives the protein CASSLLVEETQYF.

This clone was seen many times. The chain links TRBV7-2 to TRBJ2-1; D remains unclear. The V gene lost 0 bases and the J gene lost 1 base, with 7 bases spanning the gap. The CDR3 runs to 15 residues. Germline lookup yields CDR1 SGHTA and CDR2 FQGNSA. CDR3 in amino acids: CASSLATASYNEQFF. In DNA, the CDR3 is TGTGCCAGCAGCTTAGCAACCGCATCCTACAATGAGCAGTTCTTC.

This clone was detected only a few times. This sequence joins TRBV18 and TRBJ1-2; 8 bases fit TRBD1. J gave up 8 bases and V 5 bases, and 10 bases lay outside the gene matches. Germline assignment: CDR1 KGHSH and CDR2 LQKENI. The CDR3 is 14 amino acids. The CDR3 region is CASSNPDRGGGYTF. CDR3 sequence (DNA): TGTGCCAGCTCAAACCCCGACAGGGGAGGAGGCTACACCTTC. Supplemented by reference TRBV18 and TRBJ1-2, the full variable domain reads NAGVMQNPRHLVRRRGQEARLRCSPMKGHSHVYWYRQLPEEGLKFMVYLQKENIIDESGMPKERFSAEFPKEGPSILRIQQVVRGDSAAYFCASSNPDRGGGYTFGSGTRLTVV.

The CDR3 reads CASSESQRGNQPQHF. CDR3 nucleotide sequence: TGTGCCAGCAGTGAAAGCCAGAGGGGGAATCAGCCCCAGCATTTT. The gene calls are TRBV6-1 and TRBJ1-5; tentative D call: TRBD1 (6 bases). CDR3 length: 15 residues. Germline V CDR1 and CDR2: MNHNS, SASEGT. Trimming removed 2 bases at V and 4 bases at J, with 12 bases between.

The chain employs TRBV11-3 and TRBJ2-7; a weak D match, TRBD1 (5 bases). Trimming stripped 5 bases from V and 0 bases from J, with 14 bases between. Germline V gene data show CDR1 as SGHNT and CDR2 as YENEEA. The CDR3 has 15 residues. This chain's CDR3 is CASSLGHDDSYEQYF. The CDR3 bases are TGTGCCAGCAGCCTAGGACACGACGACTCCTACGAGCAGTACTTC.

CDR3 amino acids: CASSVPKNTGELFF. CDR3 coding DNA: TGCGCCAGCAGCGTCCCGAAAAACACCGGGGAGCTGTTTTTT. The V and J genes are TRBV5-1 and TRBJ2-2; no clear D. This CDR3 contains 14 residues. CDR1 and CDR2 from the germline V gene are SGHRS and YFSETQ. The V end lost 4 bases, the J end lost 2 bases, and 9 bases lay between the germline ends.

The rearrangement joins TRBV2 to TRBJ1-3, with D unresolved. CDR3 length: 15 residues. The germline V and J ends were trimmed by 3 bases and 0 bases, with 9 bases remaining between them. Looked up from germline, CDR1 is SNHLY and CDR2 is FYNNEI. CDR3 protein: CASSDSSYSGNTIYF. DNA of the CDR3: TGTGCCAGCAGTGATTCATCCTACTCTGGAAACACCATATATTTT. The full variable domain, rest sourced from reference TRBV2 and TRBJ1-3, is EPEVTQTPSHQVTQMGQEVILRCVPISNHLYFYWYRQILGQKVEFLVSFYNNEISEKSEIFDDQFSVERPDGSNFTLKIRSTKLEDSAMYFCASSDSSYSGNTIYFGEGSWLTVV.

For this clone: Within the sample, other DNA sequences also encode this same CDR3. CDR3: CSADRGNTEAFF. CDR3 DNA sequence: TGCAGCGCAGACCGGGGGAACACTGAAGCTTTCTTT. The V and J genes are TRBV29-1 and TRBJ1-1, with D hard to call. Trimming stripped 7 bases from V and 1 base from J, with 10 bases between. The CDR3 is 12 amino acids. Germline CDR1 reads SQVTM; CDR2 reads ANQGSEA.

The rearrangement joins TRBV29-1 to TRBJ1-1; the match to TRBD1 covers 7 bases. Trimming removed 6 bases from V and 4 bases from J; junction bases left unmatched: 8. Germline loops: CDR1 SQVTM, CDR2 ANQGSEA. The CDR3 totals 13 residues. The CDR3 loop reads CSVSGQEGTEAFF. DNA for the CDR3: TGCAGCGTAAGCGGACAGGAGGGCACTGAAGCTTTCTTT.

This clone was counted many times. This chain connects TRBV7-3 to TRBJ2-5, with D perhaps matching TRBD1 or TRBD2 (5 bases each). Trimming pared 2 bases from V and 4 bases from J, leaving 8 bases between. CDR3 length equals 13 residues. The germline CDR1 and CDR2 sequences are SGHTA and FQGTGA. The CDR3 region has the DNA TGTGCCAGCAGCTTAGGGACGGGAGAGACCCAGTACTTC. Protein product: CASSLGTGETQYF.

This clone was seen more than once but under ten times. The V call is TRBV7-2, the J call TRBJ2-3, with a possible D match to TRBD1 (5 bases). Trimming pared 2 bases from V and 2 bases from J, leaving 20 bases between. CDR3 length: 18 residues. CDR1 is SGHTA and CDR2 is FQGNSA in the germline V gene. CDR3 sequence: CASSLWPHQGNPTDTQYF. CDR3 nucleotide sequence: TGTGCCAGCAGCTTATGGCCCCACCAGGGAAACCCCACAGATACGCAGTATTTT.

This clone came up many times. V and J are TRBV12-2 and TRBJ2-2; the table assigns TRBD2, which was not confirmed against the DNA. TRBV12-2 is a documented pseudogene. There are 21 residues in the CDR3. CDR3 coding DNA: TGTGCAAGTCGCTTCGGGTTGCAGCGGGAGGGCCTTACCGACAACCTCGGGGAGCTGTTTTTT. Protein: CASRFGLQREGLTDNLGELFF.

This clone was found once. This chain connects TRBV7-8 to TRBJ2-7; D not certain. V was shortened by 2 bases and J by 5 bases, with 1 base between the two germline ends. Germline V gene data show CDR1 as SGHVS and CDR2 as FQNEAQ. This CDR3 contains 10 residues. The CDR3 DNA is TGTGCCAGCAGCTTACACGAGCAGTACTTC. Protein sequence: CASSLHEQYF.